The following is a TCR beta chain sequence with its context. Its antigen is currently unknown. The CDR3 contains 15 residues. Germline V lookup: CDR1 LGHNA, CDR2 YNFKEQ. The V end was cut by 1 base, the J end by 6 bases, with 13 bases between. This sample is part of a study of blood T cell dynamics during melanoma immunotherapy. General study findings and limits: Clones driving repertoire changes may be melanoma-specific or general immune activation.

Sequencing used immunoSEQ multiplex PCR; TCRdb keeps in-frame clones, though not all of them. The table shows more than 1,200 clones, with around three quarters occurring only once. As to time point: pre-treatment baseline. Prior systemic cancer therapy, immunosuppressant use and other active malignancies excluded patients. This clonotype was sampled from a human donor with melanoma. V usage is TRBV4-2 and J usage is TRBJ2-1; D might be TRBD2 (5 bases). The material was central memory CD8+ T cells from blood, obtained from a patient treated with checkpoint blockade. CDR3 loop: CASSQALATVNEQFF. CDR3 bases: TGTGCCAGCAGCCAAGCTTTAGCGACCGTCAATGAGCAGTTCTTC.